These 15 T cell receptor beta chains were sequenced from one sample in a study of response to subunit inactivated influenza vaccine. A single record per CDR3 protein comes from TCRdb applying MiXCR to the RT-PCR reads. The profile covers roughly 670,000 distinct CDR3 sequences, with 12% to 15% appearing a single time and 7.6% taken by the ten largest. The sample in question was PBMCs from blood, obtained about 14 days before vaccination. Receptors were obtained from a man aged 50-59 years who received an inactivated influenza vaccine.

This clonotype showed up just a few times. The V call is TRBV6-1, the J call TRBJ1-2, with 8 bases that match TRBD1. This CDR3 contains 14 residues. The J segment lost 4 bases and the V segment lost 7 bases, leaving 8 bases of the junction unmatched. Germline CDR1 is MNHNS and CDR2 is SASEGT. CDR3 nucleotides: TGTGCCAGCATCCCGACAGGGGATGGCTATGGCTACACCTTC. This encodes CASIPTGDGYGYTF.

The CDR3 region is CATSRVGRWTQYF. CDR3 bases: TGTGCCACCAGCAGAGTGGGGAGGTGGACCCAGTACTTC. V gene TRBV15 combines with J gene TRBJ2-5, with D maybe TRBD2 (6 bases). The CDR3 is 13 amino acids. V lost 1 base and J 7 bases, leaving 10 bases between the germline ends. Germline lookup yields CDR1 LNHNV and CDR2 YYDKDF (reference sequence).

There are a few counts of this clonotype. One end of the junction fails to match germline, which may point to a read error. This chain joins TRBV7-7 and TRBJ2-5; weak D call: TRBD2 (5 bases). CDR1 is SSHAT, CDR2 FNYEAQ, per germline (reference sequence). The CDR3 contains 14 residues. CDR3 amino acids: CASSLDWRKETQYF. The CDR3, as DNA: TGTGCTAGCAGCTTAGATTGGAGGAAAGAGACCCAGTACTTC. Full variable domain (missing parts from reference TRBV7-7 and TRBJ2-5): GAGVSQSPRYKVTKRGQDVTLRCDPISSHATLYWYQQALGQGPEFLTYFNYEAQPDKSGLPSDRFSAERPEGSISTLTIQRTEQRDSAMYRCASSLDWRKETQYFGPGTRLLVL.

The chain recombines TRBV5-4 with TRBJ1-1, with D uncertain. The CDR3 covers 15 residues. V lost 4 bases to trimming and J lost 1 base, with 14 bases between them. The germline V gene has CDR1 SGHNT and CDR2 YYREEE (reference sequence). The DNA of the CDR3 is TGTGCCAGCAGCCCTGACGTCGACAAGAACACTGAAGCTTTCTTT. Its protein is CASSPDVDKNTEAFF.

This clonotype was observed a handful of times. The chain is built from TRBV4-3 and TRBJ2-2; D gene ambiguous. The V gene's germline CDR1 is LGHNA and CDR2 YSLEER. The CDR3 is 13 amino acids. V was shortened by 0 bases and J by 8 bases, with 7 bases between the two germline ends. This CDR3 is CASSQETSGELFF. As DNA, the CDR3 is TGCGCCAGCAGCCAAGAAACGAGTGGGGAGCTGTTTTTT.

This clonotype was picked up a small number of times. The gene calls are TRBV7-2 and TRBJ2-5; 11 bases align to TRBD2. The CDR3 spans 16 residues. Germline CDR1 and CDR2: SGHTA and FQGNSA. V shed 3 bases and J 5 bases; nucleotides not matched to a gene: 8. CDR3 in amino acids: CASSLPLTSGAETQYF. The CDR3 DNA follows: TGTGCCAGCAGCTTGCCCCTGACTAGCGGGGCGGAGACCCAGTACTTC.

The chain is built from TRBV6-2 or TRBV6-3 and TRBJ1-1; D possibly corresponds to TRBD1 (5 bases). From germline, CDR1 is MNHEY and CDR2 SVGEGT. V lost 4 bases and J 6 bases, leaving 15 bases between the germline ends. There are 14 residues in the CDR3. The CDR3 region is CASSWAERGAEAFF. In DNA, the CDR3 is TGTGCCAGCAGTTGGGCGGAGCGAGGGGCTGAAGCTTTCTTT.

In its sample, this clonotype was seen a few times. The genes are TRBV10-3 and TRBJ1-2; maybe TRBD1 (6 bases). Germline-derived CDR1 and CDR2 are ENHRY and SYGVKD. Trimming left V 6 bases short and J 0 bases short, with 11 bases between. The CDR3 consists of 14 residues. The DNA of the CDR3 is TGTGCCATCAGCCGGACAGCCACTAACTATGGCTACACCTTC. Amino acid sequence: CAISRTATNYGYTF.

This chain joins TRBV6-2 or TRBV6-3 and TRBJ2-1, with a tentative D call TRBD1 (5 bases). This CDR3 comprises 13 residues. Deletions cut 7 bases from V and 3 bases from J, with 10 bases between. CDR1 is MNHEY and CDR2 is SVGEGT in the germline V gene. CDR3 DNA: TGTGCCAGCACCGACAGACGCTACAATGAGCAGTTCTTC. Residues: CASTDRRYNEQFF.

The chain couples TRBV5-1 to TRBJ2-2, with D tentatively TRBD1 (6 bases). The CDR3 covers 15 residues. V lost 4 bases and J lost 1, with 11 bases in between. Germline CDR1 reads SGHRS; CDR2 reads YFSETQ. The CDR3 DNA is TGCGCCAGCAGCCAATTACAGGGGAACACCGGGGAGCTGTTTTTT. Translated, it gives CASSQLQGNTGELFF.

The rearrangement joins TRBV7-3 to TRBJ2-1; 7 bases are a match to TRBD1. The CDR3 loop spans 15 amino acids. Trimming took 4 bases from V and 4 from J; bases not matched to a gene: 7. CDR1 is SGHTA, CDR2 FQGTGA, per germline. The CDR3 loop reads CASSYWTGPYNEQFF. As DNA, the CDR3 is TGTGCCAGCAGCTACTGGACAGGACCTTACAATGAGCAGTTCTTC.

This chain joins TRBV19 and TRBJ2-1, with 7 bases lining up with TRBD2. Germline loops: CDR1 LNHDA, CDR2 SQIVND (reference sequence). The CDR3 sequence is 16 residues long. V trimming: 4 bases; J trimming: 1 base; junction bases outside the gene matches: 7. This CDR3 is CASSTRTRSSYNEQFF. DNA for the CDR3: TGTGCCAGTAGTACTCGGACTAGGAGTTCCTACAATGAGCAGTTCTTC.

This clonotype was detected only a few times. The chain joins TRBV12-3 or TRBV12-4 to TRBJ2-7, with 8 bases lining up with TRBD2. V shed 6 bases and J 2 bases; nucleotides not matched to a gene: 6. The CDR3 loop spans 14 amino acids. CDR3 coding DNA: TGTGCCAGCAGCGGGGGGGCCCTTACCTACGAGCAGTACTTC. This translates into CASSGGALTYEQYF.

This clonotype was found a few times. V and J are TRBV27 and TRBJ2-7; unclear D gene. V dropped 3 bases and J dropped 0 bases, with 12 bases sitting between them. Germline CDR1 MNHEY, CDR2 SMNVEV (reference sequence). The CDR3 sequence is 15 residues long. CDR3 in DNA: TGTGCCAGCAGTTTTATCGGGCCGTTCTCCTACGAGCAGTACTTC. Its translation: CASSFIGPFSYEQYF.

In its sample, this clonotype was seen many times. V and J are TRBV12-3 or TRBV12-4 and TRBJ1-5; 8 bases fit TRBD1. The CDR3 covers 14 residues. Trimming at V came to 4 bases and at J to 6 bases, leaving 5 bases not matched to a gene. CDR3 in amino acids: CASSSGQGSQPQHF. The CDR3 bases are TGTGCCAGCAGTTCTGGACAGGGAAGTCAGCCCCAGCATTTT.